One and the same sample provided the 6 T cell receptor beta chains below, sequenced in a study of T cells in Graves' hyperthyroidism and ophthalmopathy. RNA transcripts yielded amplified TCR beta CDR3 regions. A first-round RT-PCR of the TCR CDR3 used the HTBI primer set. In TCRdb, the multiplex PCR reads were re-called with MiXCR into one record per CDR3 protein. This repertoire shows 800,000 or so distinct CDR3 sequences, 38% found once; its top ten account for 7.5% to 9.5%. The sample was blood. These receptors were taken from a man between 18 and 35 years old with Graves' hyperthyroidism.

This clonotype showed up just a few times. The chain combines TRBV6-5 with TRBJ1-1; 10 bases align to TRBD1. Trimming cost V 2 bases and J 3 bases; bases outside gene matches: 6. This CDR3 is 16 amino acids long. Looked up from germline, CDR1 is MNHEY and CDR2 is SVGAGI. The CDR3 loop reads CASSYPTGGKDTEAFF. The CDR3 nucleotides read TGTGCCAGCAGTTACCCGACAGGGGGCAAGGACACTGAAGCTTTCTTT.

The rearrangement links TRBV6-6 to TRBJ2-7; perhaps TRBD1 as D (5 bases). The CDR3 runs 15 residues. Per the germline V gene, CDR1 is MNHNY and CDR2 is SVGAGI (reference sequence). V lost 2 bases, J lost 3 bases, and 14 bases lay in between. The CDR3 protein is CASSYTGQGGYEQYF. As DNA, the CDR3 is TGTGCCAGCAGTTACACCGGGCAGGGCGGCTACGAGCAGTACTTC.

This clonotype was found a few times. This chain uses TRBV12-3 or TRBV12-4 with TRBJ1-5, with D possibly matching TRBD1 (5 bases). Trimming stripped 7 bases from V and 1 base from J, with 11 bases between. CDR3 size: 14 residues. The CDR3, as DNA: TGTGCCAGCACCGCCGGGGGGAGCAATCAGCCCCAGCATTTT. Its protein product is CASTAGGSNQPQHF.

About this clonotype: The junction shows a germline mismatch at one end, possibly a read error. The J gene is TRBJ2-7, the V gene TRBV7-2; D ambiguous. Germline CDR1 and CDR2: SGHTA and FQGNSA. The CDR3 has 12 residues. CDR3 bases: TGCGCCAGCAGCCAAGGAGCGACCGAGCAGTACTTC. Translated: CASSQGATEQYF.

As concerns this clonotype: The junction and the germline gene differ at one end; a read error may be behind it. This sequence joins TRBV25-1 and TRBJ1-2; 9 nucleotides align to TRBD1. This CDR3 is built from 15 residues. Germline V gene sequence: CDR1 MGHDK, CDR2 SYGVNS. CDR3 loop: CASSKGQGVIYAYTF. The CDR3 bases are TGTGCCAGCAGTAAGGGACAGGGTGTCATCTATGCCTACACCTTC.

On this clonotype: A much larger clone differs from this one at a single base, so this may be a read error. The V and J genes are TRBV7-9 and TRBJ2-5; 8 bases are a match to TRBD2. CDR3 length: 14 amino acids. The ends lost 5 bases at V and 2 bases at J; junction bases unmatched: 4. From germline, CDR1 is SEHNR and CDR2 FQNEAQ (reference sequence). CDR3 loop: CASSRVAGQETQYF. CDR3 nucleotide sequence: TGTGCCAGCAGCCGTGTAGCGGGACAAGAGACCCAGTACTTC.